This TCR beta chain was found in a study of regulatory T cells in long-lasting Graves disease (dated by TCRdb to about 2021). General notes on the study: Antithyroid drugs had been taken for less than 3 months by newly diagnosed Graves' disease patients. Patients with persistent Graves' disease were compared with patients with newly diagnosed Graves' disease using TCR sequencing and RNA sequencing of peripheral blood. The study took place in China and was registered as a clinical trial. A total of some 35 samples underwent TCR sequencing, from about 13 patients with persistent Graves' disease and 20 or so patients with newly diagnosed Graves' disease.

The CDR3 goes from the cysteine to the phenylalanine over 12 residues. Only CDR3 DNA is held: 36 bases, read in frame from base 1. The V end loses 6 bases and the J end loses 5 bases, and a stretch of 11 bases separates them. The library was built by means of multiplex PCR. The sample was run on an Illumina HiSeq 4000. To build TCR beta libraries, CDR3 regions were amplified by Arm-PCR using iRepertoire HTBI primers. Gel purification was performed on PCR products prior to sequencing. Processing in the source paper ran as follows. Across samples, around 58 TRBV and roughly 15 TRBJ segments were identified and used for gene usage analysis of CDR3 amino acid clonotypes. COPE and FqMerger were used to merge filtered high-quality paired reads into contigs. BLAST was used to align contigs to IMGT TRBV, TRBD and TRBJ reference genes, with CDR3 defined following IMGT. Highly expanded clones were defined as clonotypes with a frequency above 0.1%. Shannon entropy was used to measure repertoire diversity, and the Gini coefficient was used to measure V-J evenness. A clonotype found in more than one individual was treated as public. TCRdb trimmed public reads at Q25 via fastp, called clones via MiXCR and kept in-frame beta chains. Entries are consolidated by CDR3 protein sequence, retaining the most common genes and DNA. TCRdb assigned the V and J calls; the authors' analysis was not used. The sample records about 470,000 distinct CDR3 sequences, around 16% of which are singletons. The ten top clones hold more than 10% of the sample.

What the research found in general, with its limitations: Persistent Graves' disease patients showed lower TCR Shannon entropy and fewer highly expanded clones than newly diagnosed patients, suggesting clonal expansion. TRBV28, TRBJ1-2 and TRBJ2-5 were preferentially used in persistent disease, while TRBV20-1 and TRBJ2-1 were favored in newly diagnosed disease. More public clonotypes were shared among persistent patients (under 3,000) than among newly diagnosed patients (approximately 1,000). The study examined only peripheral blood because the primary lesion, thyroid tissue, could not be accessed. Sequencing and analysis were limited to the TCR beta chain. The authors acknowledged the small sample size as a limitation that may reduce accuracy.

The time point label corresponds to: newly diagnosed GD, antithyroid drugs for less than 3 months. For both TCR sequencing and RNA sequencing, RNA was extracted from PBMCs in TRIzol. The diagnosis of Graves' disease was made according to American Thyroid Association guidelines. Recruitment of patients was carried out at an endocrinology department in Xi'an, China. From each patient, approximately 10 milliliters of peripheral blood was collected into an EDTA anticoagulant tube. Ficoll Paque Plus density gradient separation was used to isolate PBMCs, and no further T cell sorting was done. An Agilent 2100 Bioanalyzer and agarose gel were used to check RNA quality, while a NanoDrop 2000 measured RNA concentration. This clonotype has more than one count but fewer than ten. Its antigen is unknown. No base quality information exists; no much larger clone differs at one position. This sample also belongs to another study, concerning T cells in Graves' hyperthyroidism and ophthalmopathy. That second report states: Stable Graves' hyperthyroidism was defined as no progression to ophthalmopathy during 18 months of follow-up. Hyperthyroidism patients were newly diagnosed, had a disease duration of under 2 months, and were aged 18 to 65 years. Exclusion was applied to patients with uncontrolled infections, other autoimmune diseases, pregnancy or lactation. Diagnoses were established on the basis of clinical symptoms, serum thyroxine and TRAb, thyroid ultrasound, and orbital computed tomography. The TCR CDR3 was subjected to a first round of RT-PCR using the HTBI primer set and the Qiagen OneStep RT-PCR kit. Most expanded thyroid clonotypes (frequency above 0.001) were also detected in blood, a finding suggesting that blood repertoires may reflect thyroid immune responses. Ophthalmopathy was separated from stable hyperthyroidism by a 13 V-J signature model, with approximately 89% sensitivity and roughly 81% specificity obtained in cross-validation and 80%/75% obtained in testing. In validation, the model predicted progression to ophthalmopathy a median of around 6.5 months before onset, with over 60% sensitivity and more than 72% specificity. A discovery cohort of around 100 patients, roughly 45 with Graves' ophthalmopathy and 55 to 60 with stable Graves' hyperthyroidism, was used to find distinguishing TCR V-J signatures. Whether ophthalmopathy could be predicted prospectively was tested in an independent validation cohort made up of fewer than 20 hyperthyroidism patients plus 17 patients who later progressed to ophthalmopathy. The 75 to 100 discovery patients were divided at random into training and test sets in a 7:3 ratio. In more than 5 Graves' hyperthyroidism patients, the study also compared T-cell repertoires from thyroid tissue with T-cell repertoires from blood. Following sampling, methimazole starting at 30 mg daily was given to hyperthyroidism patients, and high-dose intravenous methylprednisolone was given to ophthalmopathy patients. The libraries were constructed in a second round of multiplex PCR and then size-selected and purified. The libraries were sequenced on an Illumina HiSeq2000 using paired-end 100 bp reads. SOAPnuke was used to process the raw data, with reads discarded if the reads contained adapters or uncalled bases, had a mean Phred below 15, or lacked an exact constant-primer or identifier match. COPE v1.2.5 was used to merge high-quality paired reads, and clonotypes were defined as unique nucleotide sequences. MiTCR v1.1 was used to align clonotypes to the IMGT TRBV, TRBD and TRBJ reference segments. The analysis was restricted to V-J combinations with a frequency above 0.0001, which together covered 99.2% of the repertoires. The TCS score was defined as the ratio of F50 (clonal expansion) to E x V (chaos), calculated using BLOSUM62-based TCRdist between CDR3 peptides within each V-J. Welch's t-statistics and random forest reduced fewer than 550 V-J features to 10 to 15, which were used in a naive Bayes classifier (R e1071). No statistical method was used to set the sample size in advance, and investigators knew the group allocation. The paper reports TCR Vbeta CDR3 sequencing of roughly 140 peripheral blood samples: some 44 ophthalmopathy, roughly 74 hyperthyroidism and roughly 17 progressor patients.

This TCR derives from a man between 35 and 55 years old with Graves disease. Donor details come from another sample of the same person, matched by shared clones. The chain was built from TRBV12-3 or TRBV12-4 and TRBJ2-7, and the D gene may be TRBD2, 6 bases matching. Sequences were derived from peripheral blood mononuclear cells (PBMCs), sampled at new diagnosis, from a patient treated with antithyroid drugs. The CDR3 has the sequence CASRSGLNEQYF. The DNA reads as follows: TGTGCCAGCAGATCGGGACTTAACGAGCAGTACTTC.